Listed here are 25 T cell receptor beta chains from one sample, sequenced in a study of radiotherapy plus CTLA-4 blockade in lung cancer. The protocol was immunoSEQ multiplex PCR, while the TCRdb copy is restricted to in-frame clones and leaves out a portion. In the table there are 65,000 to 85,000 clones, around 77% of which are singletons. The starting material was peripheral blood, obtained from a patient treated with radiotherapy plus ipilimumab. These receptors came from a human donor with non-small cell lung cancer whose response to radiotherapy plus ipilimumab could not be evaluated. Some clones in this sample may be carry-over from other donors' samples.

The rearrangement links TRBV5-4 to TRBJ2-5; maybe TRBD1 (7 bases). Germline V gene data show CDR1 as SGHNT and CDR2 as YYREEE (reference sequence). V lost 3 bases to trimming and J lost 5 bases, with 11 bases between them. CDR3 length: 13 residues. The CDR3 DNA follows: TGTGCCAGCAGCTCGGCAGGGGGGGAGACCCAGTACTTC. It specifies CASSSAGGETQYF.

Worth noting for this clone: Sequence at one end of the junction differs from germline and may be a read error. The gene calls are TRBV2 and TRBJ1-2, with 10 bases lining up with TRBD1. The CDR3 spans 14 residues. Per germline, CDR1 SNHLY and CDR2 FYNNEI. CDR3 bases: TGTGCCAGCAGTGGACAGGGGGCGACCTATGGCTGCACCTTC. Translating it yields CASSGQGATYGCTF.

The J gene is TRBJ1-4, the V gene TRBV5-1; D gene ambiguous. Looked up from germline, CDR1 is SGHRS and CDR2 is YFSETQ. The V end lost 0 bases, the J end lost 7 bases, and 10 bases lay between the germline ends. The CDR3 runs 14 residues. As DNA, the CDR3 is TGCGCCAGCAGCTTGGGGAATGAGGGTGAAAAACTGTTTTTT. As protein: CASSLGNEGEKLFF.

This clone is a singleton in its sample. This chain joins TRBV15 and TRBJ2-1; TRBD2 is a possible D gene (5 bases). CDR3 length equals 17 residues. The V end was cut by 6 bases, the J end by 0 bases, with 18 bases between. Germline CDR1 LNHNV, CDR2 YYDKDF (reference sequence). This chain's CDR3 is CATRGPRAGLSYNEQFF. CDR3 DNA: TGTGCCACCAGAGGTCCGCGGGCAGGCCTCTCCTACAATGAGCAGTTCTTC.

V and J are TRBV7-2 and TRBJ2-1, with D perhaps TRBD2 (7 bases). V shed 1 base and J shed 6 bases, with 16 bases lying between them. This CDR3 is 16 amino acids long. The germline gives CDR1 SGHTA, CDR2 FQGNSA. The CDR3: CASSLVGGGAGNEQFF. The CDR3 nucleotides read TGTGCCAGCAGCTTAGTAGGAGGGGGGGCAGGCAATGAGCAGTTCTTC.

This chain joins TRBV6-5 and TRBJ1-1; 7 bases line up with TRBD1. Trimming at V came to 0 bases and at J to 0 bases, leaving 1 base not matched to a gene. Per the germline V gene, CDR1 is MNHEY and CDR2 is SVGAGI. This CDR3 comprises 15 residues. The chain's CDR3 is CASSYSGQLNTEAFF. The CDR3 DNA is TGTGCCAGCAGTTACTCGGGACAGTTGAACACTGAAGCTTTCTTT.

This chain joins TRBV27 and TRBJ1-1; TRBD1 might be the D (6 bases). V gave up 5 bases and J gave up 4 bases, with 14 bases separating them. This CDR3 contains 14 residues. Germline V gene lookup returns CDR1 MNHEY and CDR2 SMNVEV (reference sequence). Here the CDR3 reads CASSRKKDSTEAFF. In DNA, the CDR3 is TGTGCCAGCAGTCGCAAGAAGGACAGCACTGAAGCTTTCTTT.

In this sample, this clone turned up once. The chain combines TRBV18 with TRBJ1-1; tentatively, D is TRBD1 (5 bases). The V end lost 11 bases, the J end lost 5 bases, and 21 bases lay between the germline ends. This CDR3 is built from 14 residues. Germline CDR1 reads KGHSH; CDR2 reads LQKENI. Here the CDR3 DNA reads TGTGCCGCAAACTCCCAGGGTGATCGTACTGAAGCTTTCTTT. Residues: CAANSQGDRTEAFF. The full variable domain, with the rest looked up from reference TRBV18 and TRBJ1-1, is NAGVMQNPRHLVRRRGQEARLRCSPMKGHSHVYWYRQLPEEGLKFMVYLQKENIIDESGMPKERFSAEFPKEGPSILRIQQVVRGDSAAYFCAANSQGDRTEAFFGQGTRLTVV.

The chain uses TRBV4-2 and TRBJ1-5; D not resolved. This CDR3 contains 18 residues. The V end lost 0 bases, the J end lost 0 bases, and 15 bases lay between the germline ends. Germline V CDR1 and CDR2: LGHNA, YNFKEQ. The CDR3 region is CASSQEPPGHYSNQPQHF. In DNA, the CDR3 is TGTGCCAGCAGCCAAGAGCCCCCGGGTCATTATAGCAATCAGCCCCAGCATTTT.

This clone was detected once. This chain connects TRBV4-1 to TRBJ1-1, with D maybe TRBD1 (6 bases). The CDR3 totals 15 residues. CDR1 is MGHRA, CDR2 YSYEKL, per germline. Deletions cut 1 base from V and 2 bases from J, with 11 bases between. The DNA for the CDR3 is TGCGCCAGCAGCCAAGGAAGGACAGCCAACACTGAAGCTTTCTTT. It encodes CASSQGRTANTEAFF.

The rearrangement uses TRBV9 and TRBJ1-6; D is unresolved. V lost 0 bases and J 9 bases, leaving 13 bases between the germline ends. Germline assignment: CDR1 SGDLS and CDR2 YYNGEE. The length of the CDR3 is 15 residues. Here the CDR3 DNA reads TGTGCCAGCAGCGTAGGTCCCGGAGAGGGTTCACCCCTCCACTTT. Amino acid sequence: CASSVGPGEGSPLHF.

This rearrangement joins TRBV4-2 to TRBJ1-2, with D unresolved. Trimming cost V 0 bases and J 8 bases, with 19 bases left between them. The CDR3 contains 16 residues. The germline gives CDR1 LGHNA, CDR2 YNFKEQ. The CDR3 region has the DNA TGTGCCAGCAGCCAAGACCCGGCCGGCGGGGAAGGCGGCTACACCTTC. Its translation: CASSQDPAGGEGGYTF.

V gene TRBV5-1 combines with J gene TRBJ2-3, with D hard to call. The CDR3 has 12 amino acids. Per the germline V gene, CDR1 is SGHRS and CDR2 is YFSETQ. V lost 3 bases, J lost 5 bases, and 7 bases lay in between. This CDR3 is CASSSQEDTQYF. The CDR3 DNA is TGCGCCAGCAGCTCCCAGGAAGATACGCAGTATTTT.

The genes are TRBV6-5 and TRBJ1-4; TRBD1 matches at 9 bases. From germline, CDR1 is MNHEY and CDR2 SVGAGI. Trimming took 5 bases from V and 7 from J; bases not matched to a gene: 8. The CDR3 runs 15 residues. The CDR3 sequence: CASSTGDRVVEKLFF. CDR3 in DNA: TGTGCCAGCAGTACGGGGGACAGGGTGGTTGAAAAACTGTTTTTT.

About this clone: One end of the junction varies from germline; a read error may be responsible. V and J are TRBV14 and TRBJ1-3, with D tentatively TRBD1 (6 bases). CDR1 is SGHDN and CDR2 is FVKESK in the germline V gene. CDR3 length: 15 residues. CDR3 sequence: CASSPPGHPGTTIYF. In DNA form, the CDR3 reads TGTGCCAGCAGCCCTCCGGGACATCCTGGAACCACCATATATTTT.

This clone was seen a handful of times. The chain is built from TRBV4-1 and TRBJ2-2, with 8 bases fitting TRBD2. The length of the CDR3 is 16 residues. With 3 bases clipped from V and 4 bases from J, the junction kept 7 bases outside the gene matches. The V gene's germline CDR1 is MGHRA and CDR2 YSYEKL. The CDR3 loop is CASSHPGGVVTGELFF. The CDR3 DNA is TGCGCCAGCAGCCACCCGGGGGGGGTAGTCACCGGGGAGCTGTTTTTT.

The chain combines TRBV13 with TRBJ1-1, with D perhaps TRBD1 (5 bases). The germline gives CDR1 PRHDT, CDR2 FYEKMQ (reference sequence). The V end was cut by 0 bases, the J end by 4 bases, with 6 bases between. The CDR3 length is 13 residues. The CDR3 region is CASSLGGGTEAFF. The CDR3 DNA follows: TGTGCCAGCAGCTTAGGGGGGGGCACTGAAGCTTTCTTT.

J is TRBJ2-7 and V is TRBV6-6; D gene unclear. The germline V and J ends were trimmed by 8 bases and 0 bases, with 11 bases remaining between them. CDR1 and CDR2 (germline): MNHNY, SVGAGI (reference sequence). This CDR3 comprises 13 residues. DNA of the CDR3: TGTGCCAGCGCTGGGCAGAGCTCCTACGAGCAGTACTTC. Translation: CASAGQSSYEQYF.

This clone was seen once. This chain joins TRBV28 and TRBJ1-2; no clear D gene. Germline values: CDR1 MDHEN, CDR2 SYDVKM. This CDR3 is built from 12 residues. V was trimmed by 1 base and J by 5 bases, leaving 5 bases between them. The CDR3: CASSLSEYGYTF. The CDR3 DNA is TGTGCCAGCAGTTTATCTGAGTATGGCTACACCTTC.

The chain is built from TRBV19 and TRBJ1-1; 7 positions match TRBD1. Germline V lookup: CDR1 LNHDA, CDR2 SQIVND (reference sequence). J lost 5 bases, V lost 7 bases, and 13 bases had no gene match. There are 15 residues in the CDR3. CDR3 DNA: TGTGCCAGTATTGGCCGAGACAGGGTAAGAACTGAAGCTTTCTTT. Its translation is CASIGRDRVRTEAFF. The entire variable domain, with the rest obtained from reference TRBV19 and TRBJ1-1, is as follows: DGGITQSPKYLFRKEGQNVTLSCEQNLNHDAMYWYRQDPGQGLRLIYYSQIVNDFQKGDIAEGYSVSREKKESFPLTVTSAQKNPTAFYLCASIGRDRVRTEAFFGQGTRLTVV.

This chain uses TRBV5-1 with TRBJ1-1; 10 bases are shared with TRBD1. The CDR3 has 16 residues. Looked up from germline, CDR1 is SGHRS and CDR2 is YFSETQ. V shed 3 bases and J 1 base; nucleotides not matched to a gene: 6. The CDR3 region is CASSSRTGGGNTEAFF. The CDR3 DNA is TGCGCCAGCAGCTCCCGGACAGGGGGAGGGAACACTGAAGCTTTCTTT.

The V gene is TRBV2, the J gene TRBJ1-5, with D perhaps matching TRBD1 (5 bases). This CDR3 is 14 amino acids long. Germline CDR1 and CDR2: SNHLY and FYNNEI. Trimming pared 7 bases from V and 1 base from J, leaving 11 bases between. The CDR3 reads CASTLGGSNQPQHF. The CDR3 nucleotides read TGTGCCAGCACCCTGGGGGGAAGCAATCAGCCCCAGCATTTT.

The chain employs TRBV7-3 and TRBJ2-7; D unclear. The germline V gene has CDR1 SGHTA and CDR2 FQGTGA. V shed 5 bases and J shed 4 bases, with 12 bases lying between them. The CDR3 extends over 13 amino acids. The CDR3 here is CASSPNPLYEQYF. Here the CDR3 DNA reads TGTGCCAGCAGCCCTAATCCCCTATACGAGCAGTACTTC.

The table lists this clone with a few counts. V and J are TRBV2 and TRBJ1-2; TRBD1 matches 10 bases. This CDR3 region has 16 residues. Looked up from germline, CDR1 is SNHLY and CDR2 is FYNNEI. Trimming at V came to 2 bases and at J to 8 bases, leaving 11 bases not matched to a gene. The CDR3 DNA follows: TGTGCCAGCAGTGAAAGCAACCCGGGACAGGGGTACGGCTACACCTTC. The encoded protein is CASSESNPGQGYGYTF.

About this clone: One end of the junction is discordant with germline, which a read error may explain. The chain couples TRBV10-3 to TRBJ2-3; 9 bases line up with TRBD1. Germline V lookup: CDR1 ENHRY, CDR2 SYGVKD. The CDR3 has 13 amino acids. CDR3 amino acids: CALRTGEADTQYF. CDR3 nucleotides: TGTGCCCTCAGGACAGGGGAAGCAGATACGCAGTATTTT.